The rows below give T cell receptor beta chains drawn from one sample of a study of blood T cell repertoires in COVID-19. TCRdb keeps only in-frame clones here, not all; method: immunoSEQ multiplex PCR. The sample contains 200,000 to 300,000 clones, around 87% of which appear only once. The sample taken for sequencing was peripheral blood. These receptors were obtained from a woman aged 55-70 years with COVID-19, enrolled during active disease. The CDR3 runs from the conserved cysteine through the conserved F or W. The order of the fields is V gene, D gene, J gene, clone size, CDR3 DNA, CDR3 protein. D genes are given only for firm matches. Clone size is given for some rows only: seen once, a few or many times, or a class if the clone is expanded.

V gene: TRBV2; D gene: -; J gene: TRBJ1-3; clone size: -; CDR3 DNA: TGTGCCAGCAGTGACCCCTACCGGGGTCACTCTGGAAACACCATATATTTT; CDR3 protein: CASSDPYRGHSGNTIYF
V gene: TRBV7-9; D gene: TRBD1; J gene: TRBJ1-4; clone size: few; CDR3 DNA: TGTGCCAGCAGCCGCGGACAGGGGCAATATAATGAAAAACTGTTTTTT; CDR3 protein: CASSRGQGQYNEKLFF
V gene: TRBV5-1; D gene: TRBD2; J gene: TRBJ2-2; clone size: -; CDR3 DNA: TGCGCCAGCAGCACGGGACTAGCGGGATCCACCCCCGGGGAGCTGTTTTTT; CDR3 protein: CASSTGLAGSTPGELFF
V gene: TRBV7-9; D gene: -; J gene: TRBJ1-6; clone size: -; CDR3 DNA: TGTGCCAGCAGCCCCTCGGCCTATAATTCACCCCTCCACTTT; CDR3 protein: CASSPSAYNSPLHF
V gene: TRBV28; D gene: TRBD1; J gene: TRBJ2-1; clone size: -; CDR3 DNA: TGTGCCAGCAGTGACCGAAGACAGGGATCCTACAATGAGCAGTTCTTC; CDR3 protein: CASSDRRQGSYNEQFF
V gene: TRBV11-3; D gene: TRBD1; J gene: TRBJ2-5; clone size: -; CDR3 DNA: TGTGCCAGCAGTCCAGGGGGCGCTAGTCAAGAGACCCAGTACTTC; CDR3 protein: CASSPGGASQETQYF
V gene: TRBV3-1/TRBV3-2; D gene: TRBD2; J gene: TRBJ2-5; clone size: -; CDR3 DNA: TGTGCCAGCAGCCAAGCACCGGGAGGGAAAGAGACCCAGTACTTC; CDR3 protein: CASSQAPGGKETQYF
V gene: TRBV3-1/TRBV3-2; D gene: -; J gene: TRBJ1-4; clone size: -; CDR3 DNA: TGTGCCAGCAGCCATTTAAGGACTGGGGGGTATGAAAAACTGTTTTTT; CDR3 protein: CASSHLRTGGYEKLFF
V gene: TRBV3-1/TRBV3-2; D gene: TRBD2; J gene: TRBJ2-1; clone size: -; CDR3 DNA: TGTGCCAGCAGCCAAGATCGGCTTAGCGGGAGGGCCCGGGGGCAGTTCTTC; CDR3 protein: CASSQDRLSGRARGQFF
V gene: TRBV7-8; D gene: -; J gene: TRBJ2-5; clone size: -; CDR3 DNA: TGTGCCAGCAGCTTACGGCGGACTCAAGAGACCCAGTACTTC; CDR3 protein: CASSLRRTQETQYF
V gene: TRBV7-9; D gene: -; J gene: TRBJ2-7; clone size: -; CDR3 DNA: TGTGCCAGCAGCTCCTCCAGGGCGTCCTACGAGCAGTACTTC; CDR3 protein: CASSSSRASYEQYF
V gene: TRBV7-2; D gene: TRBD2; J gene: TRBJ2-7; clone size: once; CDR3 DNA: TGTGCCAGCAGCTTAGCGGCTAGCGGGAGGGGCTACGAGCAGTACTTC; CDR3 protein: CASSLAASGRGYEQYF
V gene: TRBV5-1; D gene: -; J gene: TRBJ1-1; clone size: -; CDR3 DNA: TGCGCCAGCAGCCTAAAAAACACTGAAGCTTTCTTT; CDR3 protein: CASSLKNTEAFF
V gene: TRBV18; D gene: TRBD1; J gene: TRBJ1-5; clone size: -; CDR3 DNA: TGTGCCAGCTCAGCCCGGGACAGGGACGGGCCCCAGCATTTT; CDR3 protein: CASSARDRDGPQHF
V gene: TRBV21-1; D gene: -; J gene: TRBJ2-7; clone size: -; CDR3 DNA: TGTGCCAGCAGCAAAGACCTCACCGTAGAGCCGTACGAGCAGTACTTC; CDR3 protein: CASSKDLTVEPYEQYF
V gene: TRBV7-9; D gene: TRBD2; J gene: TRBJ2-3; clone size: -; CDR3 DNA: TGTGCCAGCAGCTTTAGCGGGAGAGATACGCAGTATTTT; CDR3 protein: CASSFSGRDTQYF
V gene: TRBV28; D gene: TRBD1; J gene: TRBJ1-2; clone size: -; CDR3 DNA: TGTGCCAGCAGTTTGGCACGGGACAGGGGGCGGTTGGGGTTAGGCTATGGCTACACCTTC; CDR3 protein: CASSLARDRGRLGLGYGYTF
V gene: TRBV5-1; D gene: TRBD1; J gene: TRBJ1-6; clone size: once; CDR3 DNA: TGCGCCAGCAGCTTGCGCCCACCGGGACAGGGGGCTTTTTCACCCCTCCACTTT; CDR3 protein: CASSLRPPGQGAFSPLHF
V gene: TRBV4-2; D gene: -; J gene: TRBJ1-6; clone size: -; CDR3 DNA: TGTGCCAGCAGCCAAGGACTAGTAGGGTACAATTCACCCCTCCACTTT; CDR3 protein: CASSQGLVGYNSPLHF
V gene: TRBV30; D gene: -; J gene: TRBJ2-3; clone size: -; CDR3 DNA: TGTGCCTGGAGTGTAGGTCCGGGGTCAGATACGCAGTATTTT; CDR3 protein: CAWSVGPGSDTQYF
V gene: TRBV28; D gene: -; J gene: TRBJ2-3; clone size: -; CDR3 DNA: TGTGCCAGCAGCGTCGGTGGCACAGATACGCAGTATTTT; CDR3 protein: CASSVGGTDTQYF
V gene: TRBV30; D gene: TRBD1; J gene: TRBJ1-3; clone size: -; CDR3 DNA: TGTGCCGTGGACAGGTCGGACTCTGGAAACACCATATATTTT; CDR3 protein: CAVDRSDSGNTIYF
V gene: TRBV5-5; D gene: TRBD1; J gene: TRBJ1-5; clone size: -; CDR3 DNA: TGTGCCAGCAGCCAGGACAGGGGCGGCAATCAGCCCCAGCATTTT; CDR3 protein: CASSQDRGGNQPQHF